A selection of T cell receptor beta chains follows, all from one sample in a study of T cells in Graves' hyperthyroidism and ophthalmopathy. TCRdb fed the multiplex PCR reads into MiXCR, producing one record per CDR3 protein. The sample yields some 270,000 distinct CDR3 sequences, roughly 13% seen once. Source material: blood. All receptors derive from a woman between 40 and 50 years old with Graves' hyperthyroidism. Both conserved end residues are trimmed from each CDR3. The order of the fields is J gene, V gene, CDR3 protein.

TRBJ2-1 | TRBV6-1 | ASSEEVGGRANNEQF
TRBJ2-1 | TRBV29-1 | SVLFWGGVQDEQF
TRBJ1-2 | TRBV6-1 | ASTRDSTHGYT
TRBJ2-7 | TRBV2 | ASSEAYEQY
TRBJ1-5 | TRBV6-2/TRBV6-3 | ASSYSTIQGARRNQPQH
TRBJ2-1 | TRBV6-1 | ASGQGNNEQF
TRBJ2-7 | TRBV11-2 | ASSLGGTTVYEQY
TRBJ1-6 | TRBV6-2/TRBV6-3 | ASSYWTDSPLH
TRBJ1-4 | TRBV5-1 | ASTSTGTTNEKLF
TRBJ1-6 | TRBV6-1 | ASSGQKNSPLH
TRBJ1-1 | TRBV24-1 | ATSDPGSPNTEAF
TRBJ2-3 | TRBV18 | ASSPRVQDTQY
TRBJ1-4 | TRBV12-3/TRBV12-4 | ASSWGTANEKLF
TRBJ1-1 | TRBV7-8 | ASTLAWGTENTEAF
TRBJ2-2 | TRBV24-1 | ATSDLDRGSNTGELF
TRBJ2-7 | TRBV20-1 | SALSGSIYEQY
TRBJ2-7 | TRBV27 | ASSLIQGASYEQY
TRBJ2-1 | TRBV29-1 | SGESADNEQF
TRBJ2-3 | TRBV5-1 | ASSLAASGADTQY
TRBJ1-5 | TRBV7-9 | ASSLTGERQPQH
TRBJ2-1 | TRBV5-1 | ASSRAGTSSEQF
TRBJ2-4 | TRBV10-3 | AISGGTGGVQY
TRBJ2-1 | TRBV19 | ASTRGQGFHEQF
TRBJ2-5 | TRBV6-4 | ASSGGQGAETQY
TRBJ1-4 | TRBV12-3/TRBV12-4 | ASSPGQGPTRQLF
TRBJ2-7 | TRBV19 | ASSIGQGAGEQY
TRBJ2-6 | TRBV30 | AWSLQQPGANVLT
TRBJ2-3 | TRBV7-2 | ASSLGRGADTQY
TRBJ1-1 | TRBV7-9 | ASSFGGGNTEAF
TRBJ1-2 | TRBV28 | ASSLDGGHLNYGYT
TRBJ1-1 | TRBV11-2 | ASSLNGVNTEAF
TRBJ2-2 | TRBV7-8 | AMSAGPGLTASGELF
TRBJ2-4 | TRBV20-1 | SARSPYKNIQY
TRBJ2-7 | TRBV7-2 | ASTPNSRRSSYEQY
TRBJ2-7 | TRBV18 | ASSPGTGQAYEQY
TRBJ2-5 | TRBV15 | ATSFSFRGLAKETQY
TRBJ2-7 | TRBV6-4 | ASHEQY
TRBJ1-4 | TRBV20-1 | SARGQGRGEKLF
TRBJ2-1 | TRBV6-1 | ASSPLAGGPRNEQF
TRBJ2-1 | TRBV9 | ASSVDKSDNEQF
TRBJ2-7 | TRBV2 | ASSAWVVTYEQY
TRBJ1-1 | TRBV28 | ASSLMGGRNTEAF